What follows are 26 T cell receptor beta chains derived from one specimen sequenced in a study of blood T cell repertoires in COVID-19. TCRdb's copy holds only in-frame clones and misses some; the assay was immunoSEQ multiplex PCR. Of fewer than 350,000 clones listed, roughly 85% are singletons. The sample was PBMCs or T cells enriched from blood (not recorded which). The receptor set was obtained from a woman between 25 and 40 years old who had been exposed to COVID-19.

The rearrangement links TRBV28 to TRBJ1-4; D gene uncertain. The CDR3 extends over 13 amino acids. The germline CDR1 and CDR2 sequences are MDHEN and SYDVKM. V gave up 4 bases and J gave up 8 bases, with 11 bases separating them. The CDR3 sequence is CASSSGLWEKLFF. DNA for the CDR3: TGTGCCAGCAGTTCTGGGCTCTGGGAAAAACTGTTTTTT.

The chain is built from TRBV10-3 and TRBJ1-2; D ambiguous. V lost 4 bases to trimming and J lost 7 bases, with 13 bases between them. Germline CDR1 ENHRY, CDR2 SYGVKD. The CDR3 is 13 amino acids. In nucleotides, the CDR3 is TGTGCCATCAGTGGAGGGAGAGGGCTTGGCTACACCTTC. Its translation: CAISGGRGLGYTF.

This chain connects TRBV4-3 to TRBJ1-2; no reliable D call. Germline CDR1 and CDR2: LGHNA and YSLEER. Trimming took off 0 bases at V and 3 bases at J, with 17 bases between the two ends. This CDR3 has 17 residues. The CDR3: CASSQDVPDLADYGYTF. Written as DNA, the CDR3 is TGCGCCAGCAGCCAAGATGTTCCCGATTTGGCAGACTATGGCTACACCTTC.

This chain joins TRBV6-2 or TRBV6-3 and TRBJ2-3; TRBD2 is a possible D gene (7 bases). The CDR3 is 15 amino acids. V lost 2 bases to trimming and J lost 5 bases, with 14 bases between them. Germline V gene lookup returns CDR1 MNHEY and CDR2 SVGEGT. CDR3 sequence: CASSYGRGRIDTQYF. CDR3 nucleotide sequence: TGTGCCAGCAGTTACGGGCGGGGGCGTATAGATACGCAGTATTTT.

The table lists this clone with a count of one. The chain couples TRBV19 to TRBJ2-1; D is possibly TRBD1 (7 bases). The CDR3 loop spans 11 amino acids. Germline CDR1 LNHDA, CDR2 SQIVND (reference sequence). The V gene lost 5 bases and the J gene lost 13 bases, with 12 bases spanning the gap. CDR3: CASSSGGGQFF. CDR3 nucleotide sequence: TGTGCCAGTAGTTCAGGAGGGGGCCAGTTCTTC.

CDR3 protein: CASSQGQGALDTF. DNA for the CDR3: TGTGCCAGCAGCCAAGGGCAGGGGGCCCTGGACACCTTC. V gene TRBV3-1 (or the pseudogene TRBV3-2) combines with J gene TRBJ1-2, with TRBD1 identical over 8 bases. The germline V gene has CDR1 LGHDT and CDR2 YNNKEL (reference sequence). J lost 12 bases, V lost 1 base, and 7 bases had no gene match. The CDR3 has 13 residues.

The CDR3 sequence: CASSPPGQFRQYF. The CDR3 DNA is TGTGCCAGCAGCCCCCCGGGACAATTCAGGCAGTACTTC. V and J are TRBV9 and TRBJ2-7; D may be TRBD1 (6 bases). CDR3 length: 13 residues. V was cut by 4 bases and J by 9 bases, with 17 bases left in between. CDR1 is SGDLS and CDR2 is YYNGEE in the germline V gene.

Here the CDR3 reads CASSIQGLRFHSPLHF. CDR3 bases: TGTGCCAGTTCTATTCAGGGTCTCAGGTTTCATTCACCCCTCCACTTT. The chain recombines TRBV28 with TRBJ1-6, with D maybe TRBD1 (5 bases). Trimming shortened V by 9 bases and J by 8 bases, and 23 bases separated the two germline ends. The CDR3 spans 16 residues. Germline CDR1 MDHEN, CDR2 SYDVKM. The variable domain in full, with the rest retrieved from reference TRBV28 and TRBJ1-6, is DVKVTQSSRYLVKRTGEKVFLECVQDMDHENMFWYRQDPGLGLRLIYFSYDVKMKEKGDIPEGYSVSREKKERFSLILESASTNQTSMYLCASSIQGLRFHSPLHFGNGTRLTVT.

J is TRBJ2-1 and V is TRBV24-1; 8 bases agree with TRBD1. CDR3 length equals 14 residues. The V segment lost 5 bases and the J segment 6 bases; nucleotides outside the gene matches: 5. Looked up from germline, CDR1 is KGHDR and CDR2 is SFDVKD. DNA of the CDR3: TGTGCCACCAGTGGTACCGGGACAGGCAATGAGCAGTTCTTC. Translating it yields CATSGTGTGNEQFF.

The chain combines TRBV7-6 with TRBJ1-1; 7 bases are a match to TRBD1. The ends lost 5 bases at V and 0 bases at J; junction bases unmatched: 9. Per the germline V gene, CDR1 is SGHVS and CDR2 is FNYEAQ. The CDR3 covers 16 residues. This chain's CDR3 is CASSEMTGRMNTEAFF. CDR3 DNA: TGTGCCAGCAGCGAGATGACAGGGAGAATGAACACTGAAGCTTTCTTT. Full variable domain (rest looked up from reference TRBV7-6 and TRBJ1-1): GAGVSQSPRYKVTKRGQDVALRCDPISGHVSLYWYRQALGQGPEFLTYFNYEAQQDKSGLPNDRFSAERPEGSISTLTIQRTEQRDSAMYRCASSEMTGRMNTEAFFGQGTRLTVV.

The rearrangement uses TRBV27 and TRBJ1-5, with no clear D. Germline CDR1 reads MNHEY; CDR2 reads SMNVEV (reference sequence). Trimming shortened V by 1 base and J by 7 bases, and 14 bases separated the two germline ends. This CDR3 has 15 residues. CDR3 DNA sequence: TGTGCCAGCAGTTTATTCGCGGGAGCGGGGCAGCCCCAGCATTTT. It specifies CASSLFAGAGQPQHF.

The chain combines TRBV10-3 with TRBJ1-2; the match to TRBD1 covers 9 bases. CDR1 and CDR2 from the germline V gene are ENHRY and SYGVKD. The CDR3 has 13 residues. The V gene end was trimmed by 11 bases and the J gene end by 4 bases; junction bases not matched to a gene: 8. The CDR3 region is CAARQGEVYGYTF. The CDR3 nucleotides read TGTGCCGCCCGACAGGGGGAGGTCTATGGCTACACCTTC.

The gene calls are TRBV4-1 and TRBJ2-7, with D perhaps matching TRBD2 (6 bases). CDR1 and CDR2 from the germline V gene are MGHRA and YSYEKL. The CDR3 totals 15 residues. The V end was cut by 2 bases, the J end by 0 bases, with 11 bases between. CDR3 nucleotide sequence: TGCGCCAGCAGCCAAACTGTCGGGAGCTCCTACGAGCAGTACTTC. This gives the protein CASSQTVGSSYEQYF.

For this clone: Additional DNA sequences in this sample encode the identical CDR3. V and J are TRBV7-3 and TRBJ2-2; possible D gene TRBD2, 6 bases. This CDR3 spans 14 amino acids. V shed 4 bases and J shed 1 base, with 7 bases lying between them. Germline V lookup: CDR1 SGHTA, CDR2 FQGTGA. The CDR3 coding sequence is TGTGCCAGCAGCTCCGGGGGGAACACCGGGGAGCTGTTTTTT. Its protein is CASSSGGNTGELFF.

The genes are TRBV30 and TRBJ1-2, with 11 bases lining up with TRBD1. The CDR3 extends over 15 amino acids. V shed 4 bases, J shed 8 bases, and the junction held 12 bases outside the gene matches. Germline V CDR1 and CDR2: GTSNPN, SVGIG (reference sequence). CDR3 loop: CAWTRTGGLFEGYTF. The CDR3, as DNA: TGTGCCTGGACTAGGACAGGGGGCTTATTTGAGGGCTACACCTTC.

V gene TRBV4-2 combines with J gene TRBJ2-2; TRBD2 matches at 11 bases. J lost 6 bases, V lost 4 bases, and 13 bases had no gene match. There are 18 residues in the CDR3. The germline V gene encodes CDR1 LGHNA and CDR2 YNFKEQ. The CDR3 sequence: CASSPSHLAGGRAGELFF. Here the CDR3 DNA reads TGTGCCAGCAGCCCCTCCCATTTAGCGGGGGGGCGTGCCGGGGAGCTGTTTTTT.

The chain joins TRBV5-1 to TRBJ2-1; 9 nucleotides line up with TRBD2. CDR3 length: 15 residues. Germline-derived CDR1 and CDR2 are SGHRS and YFSETQ. V trimming: 0 bases; J trimming: 7 bases; junction bases outside the gene matches: 5. Here the CDR3 reads CASSLDAGGQNEQFF. The DNA for the CDR3 is TGCGCCAGCAGCTTGGATGCGGGGGGGCAGAATGAGCAGTTCTTC.

This clone has a single count. This sequence joins TRBV5-4 and TRBJ2-3, with 10 nucleotides matching TRBD2. The CDR3 loop spans 17 amino acids. Trimming took 4 bases from V and 3 from J; bases not matched to a gene: 11. Germline V gene sequence: CDR1 SGHNT, CDR2 YYREEE (reference sequence). The DNA of the CDR3 is TGTGCCAGCAGCCCGGAACTAGCGGGAAGGAGAACAGATACGCAGTATTTT. Amino acid sequence: CASSPELAGRRTDTQYF.

The chain recombines TRBV5-1 with TRBJ1-1, with TRBD1 as a possible D gene (5 bases). Germline V gene lookup returns CDR1 SGHRS and CDR2 YFSETQ. Trimming shortened V by 2 bases and J by 5 bases, and 10 bases separated the two germline ends. The CDR3 extends over 13 amino acids. The CDR3 reads CASSFAGRTEAFF. The CDR3 bases are TGCGCCAGCAGCTTTGCAGGGCGGACTGAAGCTTTCTTT.

This clone turned up a few times. The chain combines TRBV18 with TRBJ1-2; 9 bases map to TRBD1. V lost 3 bases to trimming and J lost 2 bases; unmatched junction nucleotides: 4. CDR1 is KGHSH, CDR2 LQKENI, per germline. CDR3 size: 15 residues. DNA of the CDR3: TGTGCCAGCTCACCTACGGGACAGGGAAACTATGGCTACACCTTC. Its translation is CASSPTGQGNYGYTF.

This chain connects TRBV27 to TRBJ1-1, with TRBD1 matching 8 bases. CDR3 length equals 14 residues. V shed 3 bases, J shed 5 bases, and the junction held 5 bases outside the gene matches. CDR1 is MNHEY and CDR2 is SMNVEV in the germline V gene (reference sequence). The CDR3 spells CASSFIQGGTEAFF. CDR3 nucleotides: TGTGCCAGCAGTTTTATACAGGGGGGGACTGAAGCTTTCTTT.

This CDR3 is CASSPPTSSGELFF. In DNA form, the CDR3 reads TGTGCCAGCAGTCCTCCGACTAGCTCCGGGGAGCTGTTTTTT. J is TRBJ2-2 and V is TRBV28; TRBD2 matches at 7 bases. This CDR3 comprises 14 residues. Germline V CDR1 and CDR2: MDHEN, SYDVKM. V lost 5 bases, J lost 6 bases, and 6 bases stayed unmatched.

This chain uses TRBV5-4 with TRBJ1-1; TRBD1 might be the D (6 bases). Per the germline V gene, CDR1 is SGHNT and CDR2 is YYREEE (reference sequence). The CDR3 has 15 amino acids. V lost 3 bases, J lost 1 base, and 13 bases lay in between. The CDR3 protein is CASSSSGGANTEAFF. DNA for the CDR3: TGTGCCAGCAGCTCCTCGGGGGGCGCGAACACTGAAGCTTTCTTT.

About this clone: The junction departs from germline at one end; a sequencing error may be responsible. The chain employs TRBV2 and TRBJ1-6; tentative D call: TRBD1 (6 bases). The CDR3 has 16 residues. Germline V lookup: CDR1 SNHLY, CDR2 FYNNEI. The CDR3 DNA is TGTGCCAGCAGTCCGACACAGGGCTCCTTTAATTCACCCCTCCACTTT. Translation: CASSPTQGSFNSPLHF.

The chain couples TRBV30 to TRBJ2-7; 8 bases map to TRBD2. This CDR3 has 14 amino acids. V dropped 0 bases and J dropped 6; count of bases not matched to a gene: 7. Looked up from germline, CDR1 is GTSNPN and CDR2 is SVGIG (reference sequence). The CDR3 here is CAWSVTSGVLEQYF. In DNA form, the CDR3 reads TGTGCCTGGAGTGTAACTAGCGGCGTCCTCGAGCAGTACTTC. Combining the CDR3 with reference TRBV30 and TRBJ2-7 gives the whole variable domain SQTIHQWPATLVQPVGSPLSLECTVEGTSNPNLYWYRQAAGRGLQLLFYSVGIGQISSEVPQNLSASRPQDRQFILSSKKLLLSDSGFYLCAWSVTSGVLEQYFGPGTRLTVT.

The chain links TRBV5-6 to TRBJ1-6, with 8 bases that match TRBD1. The CDR3 covers 15 residues. V shed 2 bases and J 10 bases; nucleotides not matched to a gene: 8. Per germline, CDR1 SGHDT and CDR2 YYEEEE. CDR3 protein: CASSFGDRLESPLHF. The CDR3 DNA reads as TGTGCCAGCAGCTTTGGGGACAGGTTAGAATCACCCCTCCACTTT. Filled out from reference TRBV5-6 and TRBJ1-6, the complete variable domain reads DAGVTQSPTHLIKTRGQQVTLRCSPKSGHDTVSWYQQALGQGPQFIFQYYEEEERQRGNFPDRFSGHQFPNYSSELNVNALLLGDSALYLCASSFGDRLESPLHFGNGTRLTVT.